The next 9 T cell receptor beta chains were all read from a single sample in a study of CD8 T cells in Susac syndrome. A quantity of about 0.45 to 1 ug RNA underwent reverse transcription using random hexamers. Using its own MiXCR run on the immunoSEQ multiplex PCR reads, TCRdb lists one record per CDR3 protein. Of fewer than 350,000 distinct CDR3 sequences in the sample, 85% were seen once. Sequenced: CD8+ T cells from PBMCs. The source is a human donor with multiple sclerosis.

The rearrangement links TRBV30 to TRBJ2-3; 9 bases agree with TRBD2. CDR3 length equals 16 residues. Germline lookup yields CDR1 GTSNPN and CDR2 SVGIG (reference sequence). J gave up 4 bases and V 5 bases, and 13 bases lay outside the gene matches. The DNA for the CDR3 is TGTGCCTGGGCTACTCCGGGACTAGCCCAGGCAGATACGCAGTATTTT. This gives the protein CAWATPGLAQADTQYF.

The rearrangement links TRBV11-2 to TRBJ2-4, with 7 bases aligning to TRBD1. V was pared by 0 bases and J by 9 bases, with 14 bases of the junction left unmatched. The germline gives CDR1 SGHAT, CDR2 FQNNGV. The CDR3 extends over 17 amino acids. The CDR3 here is CASSLDNRDRLISIQYF. In nucleotides, the CDR3 is TGTGCCAGCAGCTTAGACAACAGGGACAGACTGATCAGCATTCAGTACTTC.

The V call is TRBV5-4, the J call TRBJ2-7; possibly TRBD1 for D (6 bases). Trimming took 5 bases from V and 2 from J, leaving 11 bases between them. Germline CDR1 is SGHNT and CDR2 is YYREEE (reference sequence). The length of the CDR3 is 13 residues. The CDR3 sequence: CASRQGKAYEQYF. The CDR3 bases are TGTGCCAGCAGACAGGGTAAAGCCTACGAGCAGTACTTC.

This sequence joins TRBV29-1 and TRBJ2-7, with a weak D call TRBD1 (8 bases). Trimming took 4 bases from V and 3 from J, leaving 25 bases between them. This CDR3 is 17 amino acids long. Germline V gene data show CDR1 as SQVTM and CDR2 as ANQGSEA. In nucleotides, the CDR3 is TGCAGCGTTGCGGGGGGACAGGTAATGAAAGAGGGCTACGAGCAGTACTTC. The encoded protein is CSVAGGQVMKEGYEQYF.

The chain carries TRBV9 and TRBJ2-1; 10 bases match TRBD2. Trimming took 5 bases from V and 4 from J; bases not matched to a gene: 9. The germline gives CDR1 SGDLS, CDR2 YYNGEE. The CDR3 contains 16 residues. CDR3 bases: TGTGCCAGCAGACCATCCGGGACTAGCGTATACAATGAGCAGTTCTTC. Translating gives CASRPSGTSVYNEQFF.

The rearrangement joins TRBV7-9 to TRBJ2-1; D remains ambiguous. From germline, CDR1 is SEHNR and CDR2 FQNEAQ (reference sequence). The CDR3 has 15 residues. The V end lost 5 bases, the J end lost 6 bases, and 17 bases lay between the germline ends. CDR3 sequence reads: CASSLTTSLGNEQFF. CDR3 DNA: TGTGCCAGCAGCCTTACGACCAGTTTAGGCAATGAGCAGTTCTTC.

J is TRBJ2-7 and V is TRBV7-6; 9 positions match TRBD1. The CDR3 loop spans 15 amino acids. The trim removed 0 bases at V and 5 bases at J, leaving 5 bases unmatched. Germline assignment: CDR1 SGHVS and CDR2 FNYEAQ. CDR3 DNA: TGTGCCAGCAGCTTAGCGTGGGACAGGGAGGACGAGCAGTACTTC. Residues: CASSLAWDREDEQYF.

This rearrangement joins TRBV7-9 to TRBJ1-2, with no clear D. The CDR3 covers 13 residues. From germline, CDR1 is SEHNR and CDR2 FQNEAQ (reference sequence). V was pared by 1 base and J by 3 bases, with 6 bases between. The CDR3, as DNA: TGTGCCAGCAGCTTAGAAGATTACTATGGCTACACCTTC. This codes for CASSLEDYYGYTF.

V gene TRBV2 combines with J gene TRBJ2-3; D possibly corresponds to TRBD2 (6 bases). The CDR3 is 13 amino acids. V was clipped by 8 bases and J by 0 bases, with 9 bases between them. In germline, CDR1 is SNHLY, CDR2 FYNNEI. CDR3 loop: CASPGGSTDTQYF. The CDR3 bases are TGTGCCAGCCCCGGGGGTAGCACAGATACGCAGTATTTT.